Reported below is one T cell receptor (beta chain). Its antigen is unknown. One base away there is no much larger clone; base qualities are not given. Based on the germline V gene, the CDR1 and CDR2 sequences are ENHRY and SYGVKD. The germline V and J ends show losses of 6 bases and 4 bases respectively, and no gene match explains 5 bases of the junction. Taken from cysteine to phenylalanine, the CDR3 has 14 residues. Solely the CDR3 DNA is kept, with 42 bases framed from the first base. The entry originates in a study of blood T cell repertoires in COVID-19 (dated by TCRdb to 2018 to 2020). For context, the study as a whole: The collaborator samples originated in the United States, Italy and Spain and spanned the acute and convalescent phases of COVID-19. Where HLA class I and class II types were available, the types were taken from metadata supplied by the sample provider, not from assay-based typing. The repertoires were released in a freely available public database intended as a resource for research on the immune response to SARS-CoV-2. The samples were drawn from two sources: the first 160 participants of the ongoing ImmuneRACE study, and fewer than 1,500 subjects contributed by 6 global collaborators. A de-identified subject ID, COVID-19 status, age in years and sex were almost always included in the sample metadata. The prospective study material was composed of cDNA or gDNA derived from T cells, B-cell-depleted T cells, or PBMCs. Deeply sampled blood TCRbeta repertoires from subjects exposed to, actively infected with, or recovered from COVID-19 were included in the dataset.

Study-wide conclusions, independent of this receptor: The amount of clinical and demographic metadata varied by source and participant and was provided uncurated.

Each collaborating institution followed its own protocols to collect whole blood in K2EDTA tubes. For TCRbeta analysis, collaborators shipped samples as frozen whole blood, isolated PBMCs, or DNA extracted from either of those sample types. The immunoSEQ Assay, a bias-controlled multiplex PCR, was used to amplify TCRbeta CDR3 regions from genomic DNA. As for the original processing: The number of nucleated cells in each sample was estimated by amplification of reference gene primers within the assay. To quantify the absolute abundance of each unique TCRbeta CDR3 rearrangement, sequence reads were collapsed and filtered. Productive Simpson clonality was computed per sample as the square root of Simpson's diversity index over productive rearrangements. What TCRdb holds here is the immuneACCESS table cut down to in-frame rearrangements. Part of the clones is not present; checked against another copy, under half of the missing clones reflect an unresolved V gene, and the others are unexplained. That table gives V, J and clone size, and the DNA gave D and trimming. The sample table shows 60,000 to 70,000 clones, and under 85% are seen once. 5.5% of the sample rests with the top ten.

The rearranged segments are TRBV10-3 and TRBJ1-1; TRBD1 matches 10 bases in the middle. The sequence was collected from a woman aged 70-85 years with acute or convalescent COVID-19. Sample: peripheral blood. CDR3 sequence: CAISQTGGITEAFF. At the DNA level, the sequence is TGTGCCATCAGCCAGACAGGGGGCATCACTGAAGCTTTCTTT.